Below are 27 T cell receptor beta chains sequenced from a single sample in a study of shared clonotypes between healthy human individuals. Selected positively for CCR7 and CD45RO-negative, naive CD8 cells excluded terminally differentiated effector memory CD45RA+ cells. Libraries were prepared by immunoSEQ multiplex PCR; TCRdb keeps only in-frame clonotypes and omits some of them. This repertoire shows under 700,000 clones, around 95% found once; its top ten account for about 0.11%. The sample comprised naive CD8+ T cells sorted from blood. The source of these receptors is a woman in her thirties in good health.

The rearrangement joins TRBV5-4 to TRBJ2-7, with 7 bases matching TRBD1. The CDR3 is made up of 14 amino acids. The germline CDR1 and CDR2 sequences are SGHNT and YYREEE (reference sequence). With 0 bases clipped from V and 3 bases from J, the junction kept 3 bases outside the gene matches. The CDR3 loop is CASSLGDSLYEQYF. The CDR3 DNA sequence: TGTGCCAGCAGCTTGGGGGACAGCCTCTACGAGCAGTACTTC.

This chain uses TRBV5-1 with TRBJ2-3, with D perhaps TRBD1 (5 bases). Between the trimmed V and J ends, which lost 4 bases and 6 bases, there was a span of 15 bases. Germline lookup yields CDR1 SGHRS and CDR2 YFSETQ. This CDR3 contains 14 residues. CDR3 coding DNA: TGCGCCAGCAGCGGACAAGGCGCGGTGGATACGCAGTATTTT. Residues: CASSGQGAVDTQYF.

The table lists this clone with a count of one. The chain joins TRBV7-9 to TRBJ1-5; D is ambiguous. V lost 1 base and J lost 3, with 7 bases in between. Per germline, CDR1 SEHNR and CDR2 FQNEAQ (reference sequence). The CDR3 consists of 14 residues. CDR3 region: CASSLEDPNQPQHF. CDR3 in DNA: TGTGCCAGCAGCTTAGAAGACCCCAATCAGCCCCAGCATTTT.

The chain couples TRBV11-2 to TRBJ2-1; TRBD2 might be the D (5 bases). Deletions cut 3 bases from V and 6 bases from J, with 15 bases between. The CDR3 runs 15 residues. Germline V gene lookup returns CDR1 SGHAT and CDR2 FQNNGV. The CDR3 is CASSFGTSGLNEQFF. CDR3 DNA sequence: TGTGCCAGCAGCTTCGGTACCAGCGGACTCAATGAGCAGTTCTTC.

V gene TRBV13 combines with J gene TRBJ2-4; TRBD1 agrees at 8 bases. CDR1 is PRHDT, CDR2 FYEKMQ, per germline (reference sequence). CDR3 length: 15 residues. Unmatched junction bases numbered 6, after V lost 5 bases and J lost 3 bases. The CDR3 region is CASSIIQGGKNIQYF. The CDR3 nucleotides are TGTGCCAGCAGCATCATACAGGGGGGCAAAAACATTCAGTACTTC.

The rearrangement uses TRBV14 and TRBJ2-5, with 8 bases identical to TRBD2. The J call may be faulty, since TRBJ2-7 better matches the DNA end. This CDR3 is built from 15 residues. Per germline, CDR1 SGHDN and CDR2 FVKESK. CDR3 region: CASSQSAGVPYEQYF. The DNA for the CDR3 is TGTGCCAGCAGCCAATCAGCGGGAGTTCCCTACGAGCAGTACTTC.

The chain uses TRBV11-2 and TRBJ2-7, with a weak D call TRBD1 (6 bases). Trimming took 5 bases from V and 4 from J, leaving 12 bases between them. The CDR3 has 13 amino acids. CDR1 is SGHAT, CDR2 FQNNGV, per germline. Here the CDR3 reads CASSRPDRYEQYF. The CDR3 nucleotides are TGTGCCAGCAGCCGACCGGACAGATACGAGCAGTACTTC.

The V call is TRBV2, the J call TRBJ2-7; perhaps D is TRBD1 or TRBD2 (6 bases each). Trimming took 10 bases from V and 5 from J, leaving 21 bases between them. Germline assignment: CDR1 SNHLY and CDR2 FYNNEI. CDR3 length equals 14 residues. The CDR3, as DNA: TGTGCCACCGAGTTAACAGGGACTTTTCACGAGCAGTACTTC. The encoded protein is CATELTGTFHEQYF.

The gene calls are TRBV29-1 and TRBJ2-7; 8 bases match TRBD2. Trimming took 2 bases from V and 4 from J; bases not matched to a gene: 10. Germline V gene sequence: CDR1 SQVTM, CDR2 ANQGSEA. The CDR3 has 15 residues. The CDR3 DNA is TGCAGCGTTGAAAGCGGGACTAGAAGTAGTTACGAGCAGTACTTC. Amino acid sequence: CSVESGTRSSYEQYF.

V and J are TRBV6-5 and TRBJ2-3; D remains unclear. The CDR3 has 14 residues. The germline V and J ends were trimmed by 2 bases and 3 bases, with 9 bases remaining between them. Germline V gives CDR1 MNHEY, CDR2 SVGAGI. The chain's CDR3 is CASSYAGLTDTQYF. In DNA form, the CDR3 reads TGTGCCAGCAGTTACGCAGGCTTAACAGATACGCAGTATTTT.

About this clone itself: A junction end diverges from the germline sequence, so it may reflect a read error. The identical CDR3 is also encoded by other nucleotide sequences in the sample. The chain joins TRBV2 to TRBJ1-2, with D possibly being TRBD1 (5 bases). Per germline, CDR1 SNHLY and CDR2 FYNNEI. The CDR3 loop spans 12 amino acids. In DNA form, the CDR3 reads TGTGCCAGCAGCCCCGGGACGCCTGGCTACACCTTT. Protein product: CASSPGTPGYTF.

The chain joins TRBV5-4 to TRBJ2-7, with 7 nucleotides matching TRBD2. The CDR3 covers 15 residues. CDR1 is SGHNT, CDR2 YYREEE, per germline (reference sequence). The V gene end was trimmed by 4 bases and the J gene end by 5 bases; junction bases not matched to a gene: 12. This CDR3 is CASSLADSVGNEQYF. CDR3 sequence (DNA): TGTGCCAGCAGCCTAGCGGACTCCGTAGGCAACGAGCAGTACTTC.

The CDR3, as DNA: TGTGCCTGGAATATAGCGGGAGGCTACAATGAGCAGTTCTTC. This gives the protein CAWNIAGGYNEQFF. V is TRBV30 and J is TRBJ2-1; 10 nucleotides agree with TRBD2. Germline V CDR1 and CDR2: GTSNPN, SVGIG (reference sequence). The CDR3 has 14 amino acids. The trim removed 4 bases at V and 3 bases at J, leaving 3 bases unmatched.

V usage is TRBV4-2 and J usage is TRBJ2-7; D call uncertain. Germline V gene data show CDR1 as LGHNA and CDR2 as YNFKEQ. The V end was cut by 0 bases, the J end by 2 bases, with 11 bases between. The CDR3 consists of 15 residues. Written as DNA, the CDR3 is TGTGCCAGCAGCCAAGAAAGATTCCCAACCTACGAGCAGTACTTC. Protein product: CASSQERFPTYEQYF.

V usage is TRBV9 and J usage is TRBJ1-1; D unresolved. Trimming shortened V by 3 bases and J by 2 bases, and 5 bases separated the two germline ends. This CDR3 is built from 12 residues. Germline CDR1 reads SGDLS; CDR2 reads YYNGEE. This chain's CDR3 is CASSDSNTEAFF. CDR3 bases: TGTGCCAGCAGCGACAGTAACACTGAAGCTTTCTTT.

The V and J genes are TRBV30 and TRBJ2-1; 10 nucleotides line up with TRBD2. J gave up 8 bases and V 2 bases, and 6 bases lay outside the gene matches. CDR1 is GTSNPN, CDR2 SVGIG, per germline (reference sequence). The CDR3 runs to 14 residues. CDR3 in DNA: TGTGCCTGGAGTAGGCTAGCGGGAGAGGATGAGCAGTTCTTC. This translates into CAWSRLAGEDEQFF.

Note on this clone: At the DNA level, this CDR3 is encoded by other sequences in the same sample as well. This CDR3 is CASSPGTGGYEQYF. In nucleotides, the CDR3 is TGTGCCAGCAGCCCCGGGACCGGCGGCTACGAGCAGTACTTC. The V call is TRBV27, the J call TRBJ2-7, with D perhaps being TRBD1 or TRBD2 (5 bases each). The germline V and J ends were trimmed by 6 bases and 3 bases, with 15 bases remaining between them. Looked up from germline, CDR1 is MNHEY and CDR2 is SMNVEV (reference sequence). The CDR3 contains 14 residues.

CDR3 nucleotides: TGCGCCAGCAGTGAGGGCCCTTGGTTGAACACTGAAGCTTTCTTT. Translating gives CASSEGPWLNTEAFF. The chain recombines TRBV10-2 with TRBJ1-1; D not certain. Per the germline V gene, CDR1 is WSHSY and CDR2 is SAAADI. The V end was cut by 2 bases, the J end by 0 bases, with 10 bases between. The CDR3 covers 15 residues.

CDR3 in amino acids: CSVFPAGNTEAFF. The CDR3 nucleotides read TGCAGCGTGTTTCCCGCAGGGAACACTGAAGCTTTCTTT. The chain recombines TRBV29-1 with TRBJ1-1, with D unresolved. V was cut by 6 bases and J by 1 base, with 12 bases left in between. The CDR3 is 13 residues long. Germline V gene data show CDR1 as SQVTM and CDR2 as ANQGSEA. The full variable domain, rest sourced from reference TRBV29-1 and TRBJ1-1, is SAVISQKPSRDICQRGTSLTIQCQVDSQVTMMFWYRQQPGQSLTLIATANQGSEATYESGFVIDKFPISRPNLTFSTLTVSNMSPEDSSIYLCSVFPAGNTEAFFGQGTRLTVV.

The chain has TRBV5-1 and TRBJ2-3, with D maybe TRBD1 (6 bases). The V and J ends lost 0 bases and 2 bases respectively, with 10 bases between them. This CDR3 spans 15 amino acids. Germline V gene data show CDR1 as SGHRS and CDR2 as YFSETQ. The DNA for the CDR3 is TGCGCCAGCAGCTTGGCCCCAGGGGACACAGATACGCAGTATTTT. It yields the protein CASSLAPGDTDTQYF.

The chain employs TRBV30 and TRBJ2-7, with 7 bases fitting TRBD2. Germline loops: CDR1 GTSNPN, CDR2 SVGIG (reference sequence). The trim removed 0 bases at V and 3 bases at J, leaving 8 bases unmatched. This CDR3 comprises 15 residues. CDR3 sequence reads: CAWSVELAVLYEQYF. The CDR3 DNA reads TGTGCCTGGAGTGTAGAGCTAGCGGTCCTCTACGAGCAGTACTTC.

The rearrangement uses TRBV10-3 and TRBJ2-5; 12 bases are shared with TRBD2. The germline gives CDR1 ENHRY, CDR2 SYGVKD. The CDR3 totals 17 residues. The junction had 10 bases not matched to a gene; V was cut back by 6 bases and J by 2 bases. The CDR3 sequence: CAISMTSGSAPQETQYF. The CDR3 region has the DNA TGTGCCATCAGCATGACTAGCGGGAGCGCTCCTCAAGAGACCCAGTACTTC.

This chain joins TRBV28 and TRBJ2-3; no reliable D call. Looked up from germline, CDR1 is MDHEN and CDR2 is SYDVKM. V lost 4 bases, J lost 2 bases, and 10 bases lay in between. The CDR3 is made up of 14 amino acids. The CDR3: CASSSGHYTDTQYF. The DNA for the CDR3 is TGTGCCAGCAGTTCTGGCCATTACACAGATACGCAGTATTTT.

Concerning this clone itself: Distinct nucleotide sequences in the sample also encode this CDR3. This chain links TRBV9 with TRBJ2-2, with D hard to call. Germline CDR1 and CDR2: SGDLS and YYNGEE. The CDR3 length is 14 residues. Trimming cost V 0 bases and J 4 bases, with 7 bases left between them. CDR3: CASSVAWGTGELFF. DNA of the CDR3: TGTGCCAGCAGCGTAGCATGGGGCACCGGGGAGCTGTTTTTT.

This clone was counted a single time. Other nucleotide sequences from this sample produce the same CDR3. The chain carries TRBV9 and TRBJ2-7, with TRBD1 identical over 7 bases. CDR3 length: 12 amino acids. Germline lookup yields CDR1 SGDLS and CDR2 YYNGEE. Germline trimming cut 3 bases from V and 3 bases from J; bases unmatched to any gene: 0. This chain's CDR3 is CASSGQGYEQYF. The DNA for the CDR3 is TGTGCCAGCAGCGGACAGGGCTACGAGCAGTACTTC.

The chain recombines TRBV4-1 with TRBJ2-2; TRBD2 agrees at 7 bases. Unmatched junction bases numbered 11, after V lost 5 bases and J lost 5 bases. The CDR3 loop spans 16 amino acids. Germline V CDR1 and CDR2: MGHRA, YSYEKL. The CDR3 spells CASSLTSGMRTGELFF. The CDR3 region has the DNA TGCGCCAGCAGCTTAACAAGCGGGATGAGGACCGGGGAGCTGTTTTTT.

V is TRBV6-6 and J is TRBJ2-1; D unclear. V lost 7 bases and J lost 8, with 12 bases in between. The CDR3 sequence is 12 residues long. In germline, CDR1 is MNHNY, CDR2 SVGAGI (reference sequence). The DNA for the CDR3 is TGTGCCAGCACACCACAGCCCGATGAGCAGTTCTTC. It codes for CASTPQPDEQFF.